Following are 24 T cell receptor beta chains from one sample sequenced in a study of vaccination effects on CD4 cells after COVID-19 (dated by TCRdb to 2022 to 2024). For these TCRs, the target antigens are not known. Library preparation used the immunoSEQ multiplex PCR assay. TCRdb holds this immuneACCESS table with in-frame rearrangements only. Some clones are missing; in checked studies, unresolved V genes explain under half, and the rest has no known cause. The sample table lists tens of thousands of clones, less than 80% of them with a count of one. The top ten clonotypes cover 2% to 3% of the sample. After about 10 days of culture, CD4+ T cells were isolated with the EasySep CD4+ T cell isolation kit. Two doses of either the BNT162b2 or the mRNA-1273 mRNA SARS-CoV-2 vaccine were administered to participants. This material consisted of CD4+ T cells from PBMCs cultured without peptide, taken after COVID-19 vaccination. The receptors shown here come from a human donor who received a COVID-19 vaccine.

J is TRBJ1-6 and V is TRBV19; D uncertain. Trimming removed 5 bases at V and 7 bases at J, with 9 bases between. The CDR3 spans 13 residues. CDR1 is LNHDA and CDR2 is SQIVND in the germline V gene (reference sequence). In nucleotides, the CDR3 is TGTGCCAGTAGTCTTAACAAGAATTCACCCCTCCACTTT. It is translated as CASSLNKNSPLHF.

This sequence joins TRBV5-5 and TRBJ1-3, with D possibly being TRBD1 (6 bases). This CDR3 has 15 residues. From germline, CDR1 is SGHKS and CDR2 YYEKEE (reference sequence). The germline V and J ends were trimmed by 7 bases and 0 bases, with 14 bases remaining between them. The CDR3 loop is CASGTGIYSGNTIYF. The CDR3 DNA is TGTGCCAGCGGTACAGGGATCTACTCTGGAAACACCATATATTTT.

This rearrangement joins TRBV5-4 to TRBJ2-5, with TRBD2 matching 9 bases. Germline V lookup: CDR1 SGHNT, CDR2 YYREEE (reference sequence). After removal of 1 base from V and 2 bases from J, the junction contained 3 bases not matched to a gene. This CDR3 is built from 15 residues. The CDR3 coding sequence is TGTGCCAGCAGCTTGAAAGCGGGGGGTCAAGAGACCCAGTACTTC. Protein: CASSLKAGGQETQYF.

This rearrangement joins TRBV7-6 to TRBJ2-2; D gene uncertain. Trimming took 3 bases from V and 1 from J, leaving 15 bases between them. Germline V lookup: CDR1 SGHVS, CDR2 FNYEAQ. The CDR3 sequence is 17 residues long. The CDR3 nucleotides are TGTGCCAGCAGCTTCCAAGGAAGTACTCTGAACACCGGGGAGCTGTTTTTT. Protein product: CASSFQGSTLNTGELFF.

This clone has more than one count but fewer than ten. The chain is built from TRBV19 and TRBJ2-2; possibly TRBD1 for D (5 bases). Germline V gene data show CDR1 as LNHDA and CDR2 as SQIVND (reference sequence). The V end lost 3 bases, the J end lost 6 bases, and 11 bases lay between the germline ends. This CDR3 is 14 amino acids long. The CDR3 DNA sequence: TGTGCCAGTAGTATCCAGGGAAGGGCCGGGGAGCTGTTTTTT. Its protein product is CASSIQGRAGELFF.

V gene TRBV6-1 combines with J gene TRBJ2-2; a weak D match, TRBD1 (5 bases). Per germline, CDR1 MNHNS and CDR2 SASEGT. The CDR3 runs 13 residues. V was cut by 3 bases and J by 5 bases, with 7 bases left in between. The CDR3 loop reads CASSDQGTGELFF. The CDR3 DNA is TGTGCCAGCAGTGATCAGGGAACCGGGGAGCTGTTTTTT.

The CDR3: CASSLEGFNTGELFF. DNA for the CDR3: TGCGCCAGCAGCTTGGAGGGCTTCAACACCGGGGAGCTGTTTTTT. The genes are TRBV5-1 and TRBJ2-2; no definite D call. Germline lookup yields CDR1 SGHRS and CDR2 YFSETQ. The V and J ends lost 0 bases and 2 bases respectively, with 8 bases between them. CDR3 length: 15 amino acids. Together with reference TRBV5-1 and TRBJ2-2, the CDR3 gives the full variable domain: KAGVTQTPRYLIKTRGQQVTLSCSPISGHRSVSWYQQTPGQGLQFLFEYFSETQRNKGNFPGRFSGRQFSNSRSEMNVSTLELGDSALYLCASSLEGFNTGELFFGEGSRLTVL.

The gene calls are TRBV10-1 and TRBJ2-2, with TRBD1 identical over 7 bases. Germline values: CDR1 WNHNN, CDR2 SYGVQD (reference sequence). J gave up 7 bases and V 4 bases, and 3 bases lay outside the gene matches. The CDR3 runs 13 residues. The CDR3 region has the DNA TGCGCCAGCAGTGGGACAGGTCACGGGGAGCTGTTTTTT. It encodes CASSGTGHGELFF.

The genes are TRBV19 and TRBJ2-1; D may match TRBD1 or TRBD2 (5 bases each). Germline CDR1 reads LNHDA; CDR2 reads SQIVND (reference sequence). V lost 5 bases and J lost 4, with 15 bases in between. The CDR3 sequence is 15 residues long. The CDR3 DNA follows: TGTGCCAGTAGTTTAACTGGGGGAACTTACAATGAGCAGTTCTTC. Its translation is CASSLTGGTYNEQFF. The whole variable domain, filled in from reference TRBV19 and TRBJ2-1, reads DGGITQSPKYLFRKEGQNVTLSCEQNLNHDAMYWYRQDPGQGLRLIYYSQIVNDFQKGDIAEGYSVSREKKESFPLTVTSAQKNPTAFYLCASSLTGGTYNEQFFGPGTRLTVL.

The rearrangement uses TRBV18 and TRBJ1-2; 7 bases match TRBD1. Germline V gives CDR1 KGHSH, CDR2 LQKENI. Trimming took 5 bases from V and 9 from J; bases not matched to a gene: 15. The CDR3 runs to 15 residues. CDR3 residues: CASSSSYNRGLRYTF. The CDR3 DNA reads as TGTGCCAGCTCATCCTCCTATAACAGGGGTCTGCGCTACACCTTC.

This chain uses TRBV7-8 with TRBJ2-2; no definite D call. Germline CDR1 and CDR2: SGHVS and FQNEAQ. The CDR3 sequence is 16 residues long. V lost 0 bases, J lost 4 bases, and 12 bases lay in between. This CDR3 reads CASSLAQDSITGELFF. The CDR3 DNA sequence: TGTGCCAGCAGCTTAGCGCAAGATAGCATCACCGGGGAGCTGTTTTTT.

The J gene is TRBJ1-1, the V gene TRBV12-3 or TRBV12-4; D not resolved. The CDR3 extends over 12 amino acids. V gave up 2 bases and J gave up 10 bases, with 11 bases separating them. The CDR3 nucleotides read TGTGCCAGCAGTTTATACACCGTAGTAGCTTTCTTT. The encoded protein is CASSLYTVVAFF.

This clone was found a few times. The rearrangement links TRBV3-1 (or the pseudogene TRBV3-2) to TRBJ1-2; D is ambiguous. Germline values: CDR1 LGHDT, CDR2 YNNKEL (reference sequence). Trimming pared 0 bases from V and 8 bases from J, leaving 13 bases between. This CDR3 has 14 residues. The CDR3 is CASSQDPAVPGYTF. The CDR3, as DNA: TGTGCCAGCAGCCAAGATCCGGCAGTGCCAGGCTACACCTTC.

V gene TRBV28 combines with J gene TRBJ1-1, with 11 bases lining up with TRBD1. In germline, CDR1 is MDHEN, CDR2 SYDVKM. The V gene end was trimmed by 6 bases and the J gene end by 5 bases; junction bases not matched to a gene: 5. There are 14 residues in the CDR3. The CDR3 nucleotides read TGTGCCAGCAGGTCGGACAGGGGGCGTACTGAAGCTTTCTTT. This sequence encodes CASRSDRGRTEAFF. The full variable domain, in which reference TRBV28 and TRBJ1-1 provide the parts outside the CDR3, is DVKVTQSSRYLVKRTGEKVFLECVQDMDHENMFWYRQDPGLGLRLIYFSYDVKMKEKGDIPEGYSVSREKKERFSLILESASTNQTSMYLCASRSDRGRTEAFFGQGTRLTVV.

In its sample, this clone was seen a few times. This sequence joins TRBV3-1 (or the pseudogene TRBV3-2) and TRBJ2-7; D gene ambiguous. The CDR3 covers 14 residues. Trimming shortened V by 1 base and J by 2 bases, and 9 bases separated the two germline ends. Per germline, CDR1 LGHDT and CDR2 YNNKEL (reference sequence). The CDR3 region has the DNA TGTGCCAGCAGCCAAGGCCCCAAGGCCTACGAGCAGTACGTC. Translated, it gives CASSQGPKAYEQYV.

The V and J genes are TRBV5-6 and TRBJ2-7, with no clear D. V was clipped by 1 base and J by 1 base, with 6 bases between them. This CDR3 spans 13 amino acids. CDR1 and CDR2 from the germline V gene are SGHDT and YYEEEE. CDR3 DNA sequence: TGTGCCAGCAGCTTGTATCCGTCCTACGAGCAGTACGTC. Its translation is CASSLYPSYEQYV.

This chain uses TRBV6-5 with TRBJ1-2; 9 nucleotides match TRBD1. Germline V gene lookup returns CDR1 MNHEY and CDR2 SVGAGI. The ends lost 2 bases at V and 3 bases at J; junction bases unmatched: 4. This CDR3 contains 15 residues. The CDR3, as DNA: TGTGCCAGCAGTTACGTTAGGACAGGGGACTATGGCTACACCTTC. Translating it yields CASSYVRTGDYGYTF.

This chain links TRBV2 with TRBJ2-1, with 7 bases that match TRBD1. Germline assignment: CDR1 SNHLY and CDR2 FYNNEI. The CDR3 has 14 residues. The V and J ends lost 2 bases and 5 bases, in that order; junction bases with no gene match: 3. In DNA, the CDR3 is TGTGCCAGCAGTGAAATGGGACAGAACAATGAGCAGTTCTTC. Its protein is CASSEMGQNNEQFF. The full variable domain, its missing parts supplied by reference TRBV2 and TRBJ2-1, is EPEVTQTPSHQVTQMGQEVILRCVPISNHLYFYWYRQILGQKVEFLVSFYNNEISEKSEIFDDQFSVERPDGSNFTLKIRSTKLEDSAMYFCASSEMGQNNEQFFGPGTRLTVL.

V usage is TRBV5-8 and J usage is TRBJ2-3; 8 bases map to TRBD1. The CDR3 loop spans 15 amino acids. J was trimmed by 4 bases and V by 7 bases; bases with no gene match: 11. The germline CDR1 and CDR2 sequences are SGHTS and YDEGEE. The CDR3 reads CASPSWDRTPDTQYF. The CDR3 bases are TGTGCCAGCCCCAGTTGGGACAGGACCCCAGATACGCAGTATTTT.

The rearrangement joins TRBV6-6 to TRBJ1-4; 7 positions match TRBD1. The V gene's germline CDR1 is MNHNY and CDR2 SVGAGI (reference sequence). Trimming took 6 bases from V and 7 from J; bases not matched to a gene: 11. The CDR3 is 15 amino acids. The CDR3 region is CASRDRQGHFEKLFF. The CDR3 DNA sequence: TGTGCCAGCAGAGACCGACAGGGCCATTTTGAAAAACTGTTTTTT.

The rearrangement uses TRBV5-5 and TRBJ2-7; 7 positions match TRBD1. Trimming removed 5 bases from V and 0 bases from J; junction bases left unmatched: 8. Looked up from germline, CDR1 is SGHKS and CDR2 is YYEKEE (reference sequence). This CDR3 is built from 15 residues. The CDR3 sequence is CASSPGTASSYEQYV. The DNA of the CDR3 is TGTGCCAGCAGTCCAGGGACAGCGAGCTCCTACGAGCAGTACGTC.

This clone turned up a few times. V usage is TRBV10-3 and J usage is TRBJ1-2, with TRBD1 matching 7 bases. CDR1 and CDR2 from the germline V gene are ENHRY and SYGVKD. Trimming cost V 6 bases and J 7 bases; bases outside gene matches: 11. The CDR3 covers 14 residues. This CDR3 is CAISPDRESSGYTF. For the CDR3, the DNA is TGTGCCATCAGCCCCGACAGGGAGTCAAGTGGCTACACCTTC.

CDR3 sequence (DNA): TGTGCCAGCTCACCACGGACAGGGTTGAGTGAGCAGTTCTTC. As protein: CASSPRTGLSEQFF. The genes are TRBV18 and TRBJ2-1; 8 bases are a match to TRBD1. V was pared by 1 base and J by 9 bases, with 5 bases of the junction left unmatched. CDR3 size: 14 residues. CDR1 is KGHSH and CDR2 is LQKENI in the germline V gene.

This chain joins TRBV6-5 and TRBJ2-2; D unresolved. Looked up from germline, CDR1 is MNHEY and CDR2 is SVGAGI. The CDR3 is made up of 14 amino acids. V was pared by 10 bases and J by 0 bases, with 12 bases between. CDR3 loop: CAISMNSNTGELFF. In nucleotides, the CDR3 is TGTGCCATAAGCATGAACTCGAACACCGGGGAGCTGTTTTTT.